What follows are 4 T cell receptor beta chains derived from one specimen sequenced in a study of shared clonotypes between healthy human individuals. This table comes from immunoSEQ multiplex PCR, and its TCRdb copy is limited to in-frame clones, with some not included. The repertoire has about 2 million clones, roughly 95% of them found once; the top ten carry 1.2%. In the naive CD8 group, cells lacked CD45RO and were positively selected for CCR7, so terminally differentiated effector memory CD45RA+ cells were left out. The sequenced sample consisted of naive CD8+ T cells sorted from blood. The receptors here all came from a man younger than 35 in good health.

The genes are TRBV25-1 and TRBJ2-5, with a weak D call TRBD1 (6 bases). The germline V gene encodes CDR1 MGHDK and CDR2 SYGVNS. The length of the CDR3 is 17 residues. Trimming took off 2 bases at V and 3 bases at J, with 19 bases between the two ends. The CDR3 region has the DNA TGTGCCAGCAGTGAAAAAAAAATCCGGGACATAGAAGAGACCCAGTACTTC. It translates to CASSEKKIRDIEETQYF.

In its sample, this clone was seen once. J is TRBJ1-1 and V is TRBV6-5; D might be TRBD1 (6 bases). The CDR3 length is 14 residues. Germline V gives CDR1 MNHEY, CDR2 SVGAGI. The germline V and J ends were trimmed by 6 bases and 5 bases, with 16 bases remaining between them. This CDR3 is CASRFSGERTEAFF. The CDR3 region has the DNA TGTGCCAGCAGGTTTTCAGGGGAAAGGACTGAAGCTTTCTTT.

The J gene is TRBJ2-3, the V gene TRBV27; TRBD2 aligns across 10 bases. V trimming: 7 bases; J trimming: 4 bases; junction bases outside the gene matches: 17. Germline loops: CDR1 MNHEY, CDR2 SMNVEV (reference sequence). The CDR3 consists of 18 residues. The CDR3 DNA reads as TGTGCCAGCAACGCTATGGGGGTAGCGGGGGGTACCGCAGATACGCAGTATTTT. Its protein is CASNAMGVAGGTADTQYF.

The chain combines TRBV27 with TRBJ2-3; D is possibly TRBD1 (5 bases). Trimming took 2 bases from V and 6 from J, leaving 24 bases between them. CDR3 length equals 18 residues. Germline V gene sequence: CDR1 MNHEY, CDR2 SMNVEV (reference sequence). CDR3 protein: CASSLGAVTYHNQDTQYF. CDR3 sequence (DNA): TGTGCCAGCAGTTTAGGGGCGGTGACATACCACAATCAGGATACGCAGTATTTT.